The 21 T cell receptor beta chains presented below share a single source sample, sequenced in a study of T cell repertoires in cytomegalovirus infection. TCRdb reanalysed the reads using MiXCR and keeps one entry per CDR3 protein. Of some 700,000 distinct CDR3 sequences listed, 35% to 40% were seen once; the top ten hold 2.5% to 3%. Specimen: PBMCs. The origin of the receptors is a human donor in good health (CMV status not recorded). Some clones in this sample may be carry-over from other donors' samples.

The chain has TRBV20-1 and TRBJ2-7; D is unresolved. Germline assignment: CDR1 DFQATT and CDR2 SNEGSKA (reference sequence). The CDR3 is made up of 13 amino acids. Trimming removed 6 bases from V and 0 bases from J, with 12 bases in between. The CDR3 reads CSAPFQSSYEQYF. CDR3 nucleotide sequence: TGCAGTGCGCCCTTTCAGAGCTCCTACGAGCAGTACTTC.

This clonotype turned up a few times. The rearrangement links TRBV28 to TRBJ1-6; TRBD1 matches at 9 bases. CDR3 length: 15 residues. Germline loops: CDR1 MDHEN, CDR2 SYDVKM. V gave up 4 bases and J gave up 5 bases; unmatched junction bases: 3. The CDR3 DNA reads as TGTGCCAGCAGTTGGGGACAGGGCGATAATTCACCCCTCCACTTT. Translation: CASSWGQGDNSPLHF.

V gene TRBV12-3 or TRBV12-4 combines with J gene TRBJ1-5; 8 bases fit TRBD1. The J segment lost 9 bases and the V segment lost 5 bases, leaving 9 bases of the junction unmatched. This CDR3 spans 14 amino acids. This chain's CDR3 is CASSLGQAISPQHF. The CDR3 nucleotides read TGTGCCAGCAGTCTGGGACAGGCCATTTCGCCCCAGCATTTT.

The CDR3 region has the DNA TGTGCCAGCAGCCAAGAGGACAGGGGGTCGGGGAAACTGTTTTTT. It specifies CASSQEDRGSGKLFF. This chain uses TRBV3-1 with TRBJ1-4, with 10 bases that match TRBD1. The trim removed 0 bases at V and 11 bases at J, leaving 6 bases unmatched. In germline, CDR1 is LGHDT, CDR2 YNNKEL (reference sequence). The CDR3 totals 15 residues.

This chain links TRBV9 with TRBJ1-3; no firm D call. The CDR3 spans 15 residues. Germline V gene data show CDR1 as SGDLS and CDR2 as YYNGEE. Trimming removed 5 bases from V and 2 bases from J, with 14 bases in between. For the CDR3, the DNA is TGTGCCAGCAGTGATACAGTGCTGGCTGGAAACACCATATATTTT. Protein: CASSDTVLAGNTIYF.

For this clonotype: Its ends do not fully match the called genes, so a read error is possible. The J gene is TRBJ2-3, the V gene TRBV12-3 or TRBV12-4; 8 nucleotides line up with TRBD2. There are 14 residues in the CDR3. In nucleotides, the CDR3 is TGTGACAGCAGTTTAGGCGGGGGGTCAGATACGCAGTATTTT. It yields the protein CDSSLGGGSDTQYF.

This clonotype has ten or more counts. V gene TRBV7-2 combines with J gene TRBJ1-3; D may be TRBD1 (6 bases). The CDR3 has 15 amino acids. From germline, CDR1 is SGHTA and CDR2 FQGNSA. Trimming took 5 bases from V and 0 from J, leaving 11 bases between them. The CDR3 DNA reads as TGTGCCAGCAGCGCCAGGGGCGGCTCTGGAAACACCATATATTTT. Residues: CASSARGGSGNTIYF.

As for this clonotype: A read error may produce the germline difference seen at one junction end. The CDR3 region is CSISPLLDRVSEHFF. The CDR3 DNA reads TGTTCCATCAGTCCCCTCCTCGACAGGGTGAGTGAGCATTTCTTC. The chain recombines TRBV28 with TRBJ2-1, with 7 bases identical to TRBD1. From germline, CDR1 is MDHEN and CDR2 SYDVKM. The CDR3 consists of 15 residues.

The V call is TRBV19, the J call TRBJ2-1; 14 bases are shared with TRBD2. Germline values: CDR1 LNHDA, CDR2 SQIVND (reference sequence). This CDR3 contains 18 residues. Trimming cost V 5 bases and J 2 bases; bases outside gene matches: 8. This CDR3 reads CASSSGTSGRGTYNEQFF. The CDR3 DNA follows: TGTGCCAGTAGTTCCGGGACTAGCGGGAGAGGCACCTACAATGAGCAGTTCTTC.

The chain joins TRBV29-1 to TRBJ2-3; D unresolved. CDR1 is SQVTM, CDR2 ANQGSEA, per germline. The V gene lost 3 bases and the J gene lost 4 bases, with 8 bases spanning the gap. CDR3 size: 12 residues. DNA for the CDR3: TGCAGCGTTGAGTCCGTGGCAGATACGCAGTATTTT. It is translated as CSVESVADTQYF.

This chain uses TRBV12-3 or TRBV12-4 with TRBJ2-5, with 9 bases that match TRBD2. The CDR3 contains 13 residues. J gave up 14 bases and V 8 bases, and 15 bases lay outside the gene matches. The CDR3 DNA follows: TGTGCCAGCCGGACTAGCGCGGGGGGAAGGTTATACTTC. This encodes CASRTSAGGRLYF.

This chain joins TRBV9 and TRBJ2-5, with unresolved D. Germline V gene sequence: CDR1 SGDLS, CDR2 YYNGEE. The CDR3 is made up of 13 amino acids. The V end was cut by 1 base, the J end by 5 bases, with 9 bases between. The CDR3 region is CASSVMVGETQYF. The CDR3 DNA sequence: TGTGCCAGCAGCGTAATGGTCGGGGAGACCCAGTACTTC.

The chain links TRBV24-1 to TRBJ2-1; D unresolved. The V gene lost 7 bases and the J gene lost 9 bases, with 15 bases spanning the gap. The germline V gene has CDR1 KGHDR and CDR2 SFDVKD. The CDR3 contains 13 residues. CDR3 sequence reads: CATSALGLVEQFF. The CDR3 nucleotides read TGTGCCACCAGCGCCCTCGGTCTTGTTGAGCAGTTCTTC.

The V and J genes are TRBV5-5 and TRBJ2-2, with D possibly TRBD2 on 6 matching bases. The germline V gene has CDR1 SGHKS and CDR2 YYEKEE (reference sequence). CDR3 length equals 17 residues. V shed 1 base and J shed 1 base, with 14 bases lying between them. In nucleotides, the CDR3 is TGTGCCAGCAGCTTGAGAGCGCGAGCGGGGAACACCGGGGAGCTGTTTTTT. This encodes CASSLRARAGNTGELFF. Combining the CDR3 with reference TRBV5-5 and TRBJ2-2 gives the whole variable domain DAGVTQSPTHLIKTRGQQVTLRCSPISGHKSVSWYQQVLGQGPQFIFQYYEKEERGRGNFPDRFSARQFPNYSSELNVNALLLGDSALYLCASSLRARAGNTGELFFGEGSRLTVL.

V gene TRBV12-3 or TRBV12-4 combines with J gene TRBJ2-3, with 10 bases that match TRBD2. V shed 2 bases, J shed 4 bases, and the junction held 3 bases outside the gene matches. CDR3 size: 15 residues. Written as DNA, the CDR3 is TGTGCCAGCAGTTTAATTAGCGGGGGGTCAGATACGCAGTATTTT. It translates to CASSLISGGSDTQYF.

This clonotype was counted many times. The chain employs TRBV7-9 and TRBJ2-2; D gene uncertain. V was shortened by 2 bases and J by 2 bases, with 15 bases between the two germline ends. This CDR3 contains 17 residues. CDR1 is SEHNR, CDR2 FQNEAQ, per germline (reference sequence). This CDR3 is CASSLWLRELNTGELFF. The CDR3 DNA reads as TGTGCCAGCAGCTTATGGTTACGAGAACTAAACACCGGGGAGCTGTTTTTT.

In DNA form, the CDR3 reads TGTGCCAGCTTGGTGGGTACTGAAGCTTTCTTT. Protein sequence: CASLVGTEAFF. The genes are TRBV6-5 and TRBJ1-1; D gene uncertain. The germline V gene has CDR1 MNHEY and CDR2 SVGAGI. Trimming shortened V by 8 bases and J by 5 bases, and 9 bases separated the two germline ends. The CDR3 consists of 11 residues.

Of note for this clonotype: Sequence at one end of the junction differs from germline and may be a read error. The gene calls are TRBV7-2 and TRBJ1-1; D not certain. Looked up from germline, CDR1 is SGHTA and CDR2 is FQGNSA. The CDR3 extends over 15 amino acids. CDR3 nucleotides: TGTGCCAGCAGCTTAGCCCCATCCCCGAACACTGAAGCTTTGTTT. Its protein is CASSLAPSPNTEALF.

In its sample, this clonotype was seen many times. The chain recombines TRBV28 with TRBJ2-5; 9 bases align to TRBD2. CDR3 length: 13 residues. With V trimmed by 8 bases and J by 3 bases, 4 bases remained unmatched. Germline V gene lookup returns CDR1 MDHEN and CDR2 SYDVKM. The CDR3 DNA reads TGTGCCAGCCATCAGCGGGAGGAAGAGACCCAGTACTTC. Translated, it gives CASHQREEETQYF.

The rearrangement links TRBV15 to TRBJ2-1, with 7 positions matching TRBD2. This CDR3 spans 17 amino acids. With V trimmed by 8 bases and J by 0 bases, 13 bases remained unmatched. The germline V gene has CDR1 LNHNV and CDR2 YYDKDF (reference sequence). CDR3 residues: CATSLGRGTSSYNEQFF. DNA for the CDR3: TGTGCCACCTCTCTGGGGCGGGGGACGAGCTCCTACAATGAGCAGTTCTTC.

The rearrangement uses TRBV12-5 and TRBJ1-2; D might be TRBD1 (5 bases). The CDR3 extends over 15 amino acids. CDR1 is LGHNT and CDR2 is FRNRAP in the germline V gene. Deletions cut 5 bases from V and 4 bases from J, with 17 bases between. The CDR3 DNA follows: TGTGCTAGTGGTGTAGGGCGGGGCGCTCCCTATGGCTACACCTTC. Translating gives CASGVGRGAPYGYTF. The complete variable domain, with remaining parts taken from reference TRBV12-5 and TRBJ1-2, reads DARVTQTPRHKVTEMGQEVTMRCQPILGHNTVFWYRQTMMQGLELLAYFRNRAPLDDSGMPKDRFSAEMPDATLATLKIQPSEPRDSAVYFCASGVGRGAPYGYTFGSGTRLTVV.